This TCR beta chain was captured by sequencing in a study of graft-versus-host responses after intestinal transplantation (dated by TCRdb to the early 2020s). About the study as a whole: Recipients received multivisceral, liver-intestinal, or isolated intestinal transplants. Instead of going to the commercial service, samples from three later patients were sequenced in-house on an Illumina MiSeq and processed with MiXCR. Donor T cell macrochimerism was defined as a peak of at least 4% donor T cells among recipient peripheral blood mononuclear cells. After intestinal transplantation, graft-versus-host and host-versus-graft alloreactive T cell clones were followed in the graft, circulation and bone marrow using bulk TCR-beta CDR3 sequencing. Anti-thymocyte globulin induction was given to all recipients, followed by maintenance tacrolimus and steroids for about 3 years. To identify alloreactive clones, pre-transplant mixed lymphocyte reaction products were sequenced and compared with unstimulated pre-transplant donor and recipient T cells. A cohort of fewer than 25 intestinal transplant recipients, including one retransplant, was enrolled, and 3 patients lacking pretransplant specimens were excluded.

According to the germline V gene, CDR1 reads SGHRS and CDR2 reads YFSETQ. The CDR3, from cysteine to phenylalanine, totals 15 residues. Here the CDR3 DNA is all that survives: 45 bases in frame from base 1. Ends trimmed: V by 0 bases, J by 1 base; bases unmatched to a gene: 1. Broader findings and caveats from the paper: GvH clones were detected in recipient bone marrow, and some appeared earlier in ileal mucosa or blood, consistent with an intestinal mucosal origin. Patients with donor T cell macrochimerism had high GvH to HvG T cell clonal ratios in their allografts. The conclusions were limited by the relatively low number and heterogeneity of the intestinal transplant patients. Peak levels of circulating GvH clones were associated with declines in HvG clones early after transplant.

The library came from the immunoSEQ multiplex PCR assay. For most patients, genomic DNA was isolated with the Qiagen DNeasy Blood and Tissue Kit and shipped frozen to Adaptive Biotechnologies for TCR sequencing. High-throughput TCR-beta CDR3 sequencing of genomic DNA from most patients was performed by Adaptive Biotechnologies. The study's processing was this. Adaptive's ImmunoSEQ software was the source of the TCR sequencing data for 18 patients, while a few other patients were processed with MiXCR and VDJtools. To correct CD4 versus CD8 sorting errors, sequences present in both subsets at a frequency ratio below 5:1 were removed. Because the origin of CDR3 nucleotide sequences shared between donor and recipient could not be assigned, those sequences were removed. Alloreactive clones required at least 2-fold expansion over unstimulated cells and minimum CFSE-low frequency of 0.002% (template counts) or 0.001% (read counts). Mappable clones were those detected in sequenced pre-transplant spleen, lymph node, or MLR CFSE-low populations of the donor or recipient. Cumulative frequency of alloreactive clones was calculated as a percentage of all sequences weighted by copy number. Drawn from immuneACCESS, this table holds only the in-frame rearrangements with V and J called that TCRdb kept. Clones are partly lost; checked studies trace under half to an unresolved V gene and leave the rest unexplained. Clone size and V and J calls were adopted from that table, with D and trimming inferred from the DNA. The sample contains about 120,000 clones, roughly nine tenths of them found a single time. The ten largest clones represent approximately 0.17% of the sample.

As to this clone: No antigen is known for it. Base qualities are not provided; no much larger clone lies one nucleotide away.

The time point label corresponds to: cells obtained before transplantation from donor or recipient. CD3+CD4+ and CD3+CD8+ populations were FACS-sorted from unstimulated pre-transplant donor and recipient cells taken from spleen or lymph nodes. The specimen comprised unstimulated CD4+ T cells sorted from spleen or lymph node cells, sampled before intestinal transplant. The receptor was isolated from a human donor who received an intestinal transplant. The rearranged chain carries TRBV5-1 and TRBJ2-7; TRBD2 aligns with 10 central bases. The DNA sequence reads TGCGCCAGCAGCTTGGCTAGCGGGGGATCCTACGAGCAGTACTTC. Translated, it reads CASSLASGGSYEQYF.